One and the same sample provided the 11 T cell receptor beta chains below, sequenced in a study of shared clonotypes between healthy human individuals. TCRdb's copy holds only in-frame clones and misses some; the assay was immunoSEQ multiplex PCR. The table lists 530,000 or so clones, almost 80% of them singletons. The sequenced sample consisted of PBMCs. The source of these receptors is a woman in her forties in good health. Some clones in this sample may be carry-over from other donors' samples.

This clone appeared many times. This sequence joins TRBV28 and TRBJ2-7, with D unclear. Germline V CDR1 and CDR2: MDHEN, SYDVKM. The CDR3 runs 13 residues. Trimming pared 4 bases from V and 1 base from J, leaving 8 bases between. Here the CDR3 reads CASSYPNSYEQYF. CDR3 DNA sequence: TGTGCCAGCAGTTACCCCAATTCCTACGAGCAGTACTTC.

This clone has only one observation. The chain is built from TRBV4-1 and TRBJ2-5, with no clear D. This CDR3 spans 13 amino acids. Germline loops: CDR1 MGHRA, CDR2 YSYEKL. Trimming left V 4 bases short and J 5 bases short, with 11 bases between. CDR3 residues: CASSRLVSETQYF. The CDR3, as DNA: TGCGCCAGCAGCCGGCTTGTGTCGGAGACCCAGTACTTC.

This clone was detected a few times. The chain couples TRBV28 to TRBJ1-1, with unresolved D. CDR3 length: 13 amino acids. Per germline, CDR1 MDHEN and CDR2 SYDVKM. Trimming took 2 bases from V and 1 from J, leaving 5 bases between them. The DNA for the CDR3 is TGTGCCAGCAGTTTAGACCCGAACACTGAAGCTTTCTTT. Amino acids: CASSLDPNTEAFF.

The chain employs TRBV7-2 and TRBJ2-7; tentatively, D is TRBD2 (6 bases). In germline, CDR1 is SGHTA, CDR2 FQGNSA. Trimming stripped 3 bases from V and 6 bases from J, with 15 bases between. The CDR3 length is 14 residues. CDR3 bases: TGTGCCAGCAGCTTTAGGCTGTCGGGAGCCGAGCAGTACTTC. It is translated as CASSFRLSGAEQYF.

A single count supports this clone. The CDR3 DNA reads TGTGCCAGCACAAAGGGAGACATTCAGTACTTC. It specifies CASTKGDIQYF. This chain uses TRBV6-5 with TRBJ2-4, with a possible D match to TRBD2 (5 bases). The V and J ends lost 7 bases and 8 bases respectively, with 9 bases between them. Germline V gene sequence: CDR1 MNHEY, CDR2 SVGAGI. The CDR3 runs to 11 residues.

This chain uses TRBV18 with TRBJ2-1; TRBD1 or TRBD2 may be the D gene (5 bases each). The CDR3 is 15 amino acids. The V end was cut by 4 bases, the J end by 8 bases, with 18 bases between. From germline, CDR1 is KGHSH and CDR2 LQKENI. The CDR3 nucleotides read TGTGCCAGCTCACGGACCGGGACGGACATTGATGAGCAGTTCTTC. Encoded protein: CASSRTGTDIDEQFF.

V gene TRBV15 combines with J gene TRBJ2-7, with TRBD2 matching over 13 bases. The CDR3 has 16 residues. J was trimmed by 5 bases and V by 1 base; bases with no gene match: 5. The germline V gene has CDR1 LNHNV and CDR2 YYDKDF (reference sequence). The CDR3 sequence: CATSRGLAGGDNEQYF. The CDR3 DNA is TGTGCCACCAGCAGAGGACTAGCGGGAGGAGACAACGAGCAGTACTTC.

The chain is built from TRBV7-3 and TRBJ2-2, with no clear D. The length of the CDR3 is 14 residues. V shed 4 bases and J shed 2 bases, with 8 bases lying between them. Germline V CDR1 and CDR2: SGHTA, FQGTGA. CDR3 sequence (DNA): TGTGCCAGCAGCTCTTCGACAAACACCGGGGAGCTGTTTTTT. Translated: CASSSSTNTGELFF.

The V call is TRBV7-8, the J call TRBJ2-2; 7 bases map to TRBD1. The CDR3 consists of 16 residues. The germline gives CDR1 SGHVS, CDR2 FQNEAQ. Trimming cost V 3 bases and J 6 bases; bases outside gene matches: 10. Here the CDR3 DNA reads TGTGCCAGCAGCTTGTCTGGGGGACAGTGGGCCGGGGAGCTGTTTTTT. Its protein is CASSLSGGQWAGELFF.

The chain employs TRBV28 and TRBJ1-4, with D perhaps TRBD1 (5 bases). Trimming took off 4 bases at V and 5 bases at J, with 17 bases between the two ends. CDR3 size: 16 residues. CDR1 MDHEN and CDR2 SYDVKM come from the germline V gene. The CDR3 DNA reads TGTGCCAGCAGTTCCCCTACCGGGACTGGGAATGAAAAACTGTTTTTT. Protein product: CASSSPTGTGNEKLFF.

This chain connects TRBV10-1 to TRBJ2-2, with TRBD1 matching 9 bases. V dropped 6 bases and J dropped 4; count of bases not matched to a gene: 6. CDR3 length: 15 residues. Germline V gene data show CDR1 as WNHNN and CDR2 as SYGVQD (reference sequence). CDR3: CASRRGQGSTGELFF. CDR3 DNA: TGCGCCAGCAGGAGAGGACAGGGGAGCACCGGGGAGCTGTTTTTT.